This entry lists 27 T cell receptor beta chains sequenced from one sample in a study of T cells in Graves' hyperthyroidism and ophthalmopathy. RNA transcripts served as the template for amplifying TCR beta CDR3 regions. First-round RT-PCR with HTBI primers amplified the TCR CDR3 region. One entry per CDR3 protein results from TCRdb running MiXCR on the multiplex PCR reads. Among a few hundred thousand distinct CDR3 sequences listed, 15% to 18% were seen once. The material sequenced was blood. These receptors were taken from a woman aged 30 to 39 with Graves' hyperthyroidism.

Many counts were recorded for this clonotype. The CDR3 nucleotides read TGTGCCAGCAGTTGGGAGAGTCTCGGGTACGACGAGCAGTACTTC. Translated, it gives CASSWESLGYDEQYF. The genes are TRBV12-3 or TRBV12-4 and TRBJ2-7; possible D gene TRBD2, 5 bases. The ends were cut back, 4 bases at V and 5 bases at J, with 18 bases in the middle. This CDR3 has 15 amino acids.

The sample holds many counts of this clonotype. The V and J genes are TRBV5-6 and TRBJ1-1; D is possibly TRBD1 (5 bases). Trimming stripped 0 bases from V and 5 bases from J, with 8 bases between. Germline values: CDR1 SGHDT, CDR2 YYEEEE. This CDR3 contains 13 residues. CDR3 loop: CASSLGGATEAFF. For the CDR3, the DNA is TGTGCCAGCAGCTTGGGTGGGGCAACTGAAGCTTTCTTT.

This CDR3 reads CSATSNGVGYTF. Here the CDR3 DNA reads TGCAGCGCCACTTCAAATGGGGTGGGCTACACCTTC. The genes are TRBV29-1 and TRBJ1-2; D is uncertain. The germline V gene has CDR1 SQVTM and CDR2 ANQGSEA. Trimming cost V 7 bases and J 8 bases, with 17 bases left between them. The CDR3 consists of 12 residues.

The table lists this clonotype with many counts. CDR3 bases: TGCGCCAGCATGGCAGCGACCTCTGGAAACACCATATATTTT. Translated: CASMAATSGNTIYF. The chain is built from TRBV10-1 and TRBJ1-3; the D is unclear. Germline lookup yields CDR1 WNHNN and CDR2 SYGVQD (reference sequence). The length of the CDR3 is 14 residues. V lost 7 bases and J lost 0, with 10 bases in between.

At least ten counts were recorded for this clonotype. The CDR3 DNA reads as TGCAGCGTTGGGGGACAGGTCCAAGAGACCCAGTACTTC. It translates to CSVGGQVQETQYF. This sequence joins TRBV29-1 and TRBJ2-5; 8 positions agree with TRBD1. Trimming cost V 4 bases and J 1 base; bases outside gene matches: 2. Looked up from germline, CDR1 is SQVTM and CDR2 is ANQGSEA. The CDR3 spans 13 residues. Based on the CDR3 plus reference TRBV29-1 and TRBJ2-5, the full variable domain is SAVISQKPSRDICQRGTSLTIQCQVDSQVTMMFWYRQQPGQSLTLIATANQGSEATYESGFVIDKFPISRPNLTFSTLTVSNMSPEDSSIYLCSVGGQVQETQYFGPGTRLLVL.

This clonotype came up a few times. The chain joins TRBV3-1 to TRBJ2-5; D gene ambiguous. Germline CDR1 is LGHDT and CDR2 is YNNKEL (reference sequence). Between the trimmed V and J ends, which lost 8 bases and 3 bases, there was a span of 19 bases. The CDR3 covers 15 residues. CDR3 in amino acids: CASETSAVREETQYF. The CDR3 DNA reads TGTGCCAGCGAGACGAGCGCGGTACGGGAAGAGACCCAGTACTTC.

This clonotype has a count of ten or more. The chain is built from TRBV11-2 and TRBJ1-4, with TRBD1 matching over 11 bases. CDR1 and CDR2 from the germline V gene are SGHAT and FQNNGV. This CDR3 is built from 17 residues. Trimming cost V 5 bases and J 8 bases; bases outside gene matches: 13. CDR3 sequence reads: CASSLRGTGGREEKLFF. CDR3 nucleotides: TGTGCCAGCAGCCTACGGGGGACAGGGGGAAGGGAAGAAAAACTGTTTTTT.

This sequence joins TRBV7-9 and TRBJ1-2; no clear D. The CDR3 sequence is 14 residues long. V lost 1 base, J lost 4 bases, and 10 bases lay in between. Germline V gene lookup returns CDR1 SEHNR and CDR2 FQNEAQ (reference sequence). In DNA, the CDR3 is TGTGCCAGCAGCTTAGAGGAGTTGGGCTATGGCTACACCTTC. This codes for CASSLEELGYGYTF. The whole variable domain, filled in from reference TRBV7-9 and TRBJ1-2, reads DTGVSQNPRHKITKRGQNVTFRCDPISEHNRLYWYRQTLGQGPEFLTYFQNEAQLEKSRLLSDRFSAERPKGSFSTLEIQRTEQGDSAMYLCASSLEELGYGYTFGSGTRLTVV.

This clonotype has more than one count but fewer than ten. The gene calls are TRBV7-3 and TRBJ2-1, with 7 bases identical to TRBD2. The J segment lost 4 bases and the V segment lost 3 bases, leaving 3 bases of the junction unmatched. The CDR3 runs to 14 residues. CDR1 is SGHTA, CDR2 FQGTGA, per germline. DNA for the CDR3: TGTGCCAGCAGCTTGCCTAGCGGATACAATGAGCAGTTCTTC. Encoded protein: CASSLPSGYNEQFF. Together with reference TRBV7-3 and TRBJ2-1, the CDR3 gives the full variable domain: GAGVSQTPSNKVTEKGKYVELRCDPISGHTALYWYRQSLGQGPEFLIYFQGTGAADDSGLPNDRFFAVRPEGSVSTLKIQRTERGDSAVYLCASSLPSGYNEQFFGPGTRLTVL.

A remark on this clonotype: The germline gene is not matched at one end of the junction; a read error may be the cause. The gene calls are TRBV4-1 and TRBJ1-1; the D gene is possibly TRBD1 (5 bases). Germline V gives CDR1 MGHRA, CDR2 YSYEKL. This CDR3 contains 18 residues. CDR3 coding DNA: TGTGCCAGCAGCCAGGTTGCGAAACCCGGGACGGTGAACACTGAAGCTTTCTTT. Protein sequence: CASSQVAKPGTVNTEAFF.

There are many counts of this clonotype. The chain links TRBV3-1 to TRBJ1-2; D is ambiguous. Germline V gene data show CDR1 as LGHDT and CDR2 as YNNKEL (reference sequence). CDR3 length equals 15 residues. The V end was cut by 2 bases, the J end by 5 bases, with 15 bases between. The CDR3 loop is CASSQMKGIGYGYTF. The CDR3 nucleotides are TGTGCCAGCAGCCAAATGAAGGGTATCGGGTATGGCTACACCTTC.

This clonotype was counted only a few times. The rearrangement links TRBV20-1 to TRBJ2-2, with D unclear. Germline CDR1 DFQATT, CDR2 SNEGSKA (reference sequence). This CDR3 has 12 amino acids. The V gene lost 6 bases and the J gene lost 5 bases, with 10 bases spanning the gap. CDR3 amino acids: CSASPRTGELFF. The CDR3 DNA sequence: TGCAGTGCCAGTCCTCGGACCGGGGAGCTGTTTTTT.

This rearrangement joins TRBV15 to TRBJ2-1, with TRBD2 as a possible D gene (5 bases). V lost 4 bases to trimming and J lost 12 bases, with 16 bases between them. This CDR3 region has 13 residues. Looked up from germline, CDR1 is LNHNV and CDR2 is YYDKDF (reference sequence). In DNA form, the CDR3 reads TGTGCCACCAGCAAAAACGGACTCCACGGGCAGTTCTTC. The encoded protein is CATSKNGLHGQFF.

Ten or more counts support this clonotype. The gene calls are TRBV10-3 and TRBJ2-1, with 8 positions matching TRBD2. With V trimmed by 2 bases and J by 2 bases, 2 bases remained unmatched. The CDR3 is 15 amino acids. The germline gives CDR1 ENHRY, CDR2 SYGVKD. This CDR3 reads CAISEGSGAYNEQFF. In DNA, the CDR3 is TGTGCCATCAGTGAGGGTAGCGGGGCCTACAATGAGCAGTTCTTC.

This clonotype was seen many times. This chain's CDR3 is CASSYSGLAAPSYEQYF. In DNA form, the CDR3 reads TGTGCCAGCAGTTACTCGGGACTAGCGGCTCCCTCCTACGAGCAGTACTTC. The chain combines TRBV6-5 with TRBJ2-7, with 11 bases aligning to TRBD2. The CDR3 runs to 17 residues. Per the germline V gene, CDR1 is MNHEY and CDR2 is SVGAGI. Trimming removed 0 bases from V and 0 bases from J; junction bases left unmatched: 4.

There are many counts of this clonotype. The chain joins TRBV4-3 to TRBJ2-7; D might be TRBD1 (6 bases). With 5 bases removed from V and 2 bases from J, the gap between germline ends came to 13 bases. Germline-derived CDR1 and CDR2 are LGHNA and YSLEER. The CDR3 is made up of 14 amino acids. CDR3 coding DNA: TGCGCCAGCAGCTCCAGGGCAGGGGCCTACGAGCAGTACTTC. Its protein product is CASSSRAGAYEQYF.

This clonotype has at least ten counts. In nucleotides, the CDR3 is TGTGCCAGCAGTTTTAGGCTAAGCGAGCAGTACTTC. It translates to CASSFRLSEQYF. This rearrangement joins TRBV28 to TRBJ2-7; no clear D gene. V was pared by 3 bases and J by 6 bases, with 9 bases between. This CDR3 has 12 amino acids. Germline V lookup: CDR1 MDHEN, CDR2 SYDVKM.

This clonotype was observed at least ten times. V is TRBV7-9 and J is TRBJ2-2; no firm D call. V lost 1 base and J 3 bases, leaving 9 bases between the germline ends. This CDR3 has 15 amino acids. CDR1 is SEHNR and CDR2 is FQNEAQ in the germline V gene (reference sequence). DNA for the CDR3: TGTGCCAGCAGCTTAGGAGCGAGAGACACCGGGGAGCTGTTTTTT. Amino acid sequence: CASSLGARDTGELFF.

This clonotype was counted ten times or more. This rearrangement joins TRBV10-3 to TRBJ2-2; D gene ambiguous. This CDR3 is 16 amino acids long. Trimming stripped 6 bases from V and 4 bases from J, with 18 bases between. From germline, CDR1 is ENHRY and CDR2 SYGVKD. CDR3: CAISRTQKEITGELFF. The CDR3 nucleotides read TGTGCCATCAGCAGAACCCAAAAAGAGATCACCGGGGAGCTGTTTTTT.

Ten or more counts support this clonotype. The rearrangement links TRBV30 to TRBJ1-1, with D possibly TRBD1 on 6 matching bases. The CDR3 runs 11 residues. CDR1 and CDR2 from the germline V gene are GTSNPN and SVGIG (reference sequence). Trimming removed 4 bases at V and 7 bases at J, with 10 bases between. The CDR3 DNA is TGTGCCTGGACAAGCAGGGGTGAAGCTTTCTTT. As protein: CAWTSRGEAFF.

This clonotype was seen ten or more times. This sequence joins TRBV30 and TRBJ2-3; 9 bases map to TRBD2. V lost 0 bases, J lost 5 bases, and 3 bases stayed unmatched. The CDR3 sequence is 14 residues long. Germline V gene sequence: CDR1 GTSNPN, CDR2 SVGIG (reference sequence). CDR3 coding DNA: TGTGCCTGGAGTGTTTTAGCGGGAGTAGATACGCAGTATTTT. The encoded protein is CAWSVLAGVDTQYF.

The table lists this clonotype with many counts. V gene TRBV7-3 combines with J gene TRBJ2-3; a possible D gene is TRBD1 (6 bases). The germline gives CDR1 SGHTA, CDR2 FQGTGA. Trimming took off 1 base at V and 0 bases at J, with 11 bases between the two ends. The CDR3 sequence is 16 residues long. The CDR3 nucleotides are TGTGCCAGCAGCTTAATTTCAGGGGTCAGCACAGATACGCAGTATTTT. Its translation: CASSLISGVSTDTQYF.

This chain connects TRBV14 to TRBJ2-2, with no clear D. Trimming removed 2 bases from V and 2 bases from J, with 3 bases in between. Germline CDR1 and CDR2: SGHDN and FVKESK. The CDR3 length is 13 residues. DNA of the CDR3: TGTGCCAGCAGCCAACAAAACACCGGGGAGCTGTTTTTT. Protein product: CASSQQNTGELFF.

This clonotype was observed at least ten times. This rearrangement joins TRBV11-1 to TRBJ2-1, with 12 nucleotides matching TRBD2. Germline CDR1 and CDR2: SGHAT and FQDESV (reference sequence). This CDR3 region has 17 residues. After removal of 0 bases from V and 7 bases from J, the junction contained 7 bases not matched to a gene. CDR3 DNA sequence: TGTGCCAGCAGCTTAGCGATGACTAGCGGGAGCATTAATGAGCAGTTCTTC. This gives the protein CASSLAMTSGSINEQFF.

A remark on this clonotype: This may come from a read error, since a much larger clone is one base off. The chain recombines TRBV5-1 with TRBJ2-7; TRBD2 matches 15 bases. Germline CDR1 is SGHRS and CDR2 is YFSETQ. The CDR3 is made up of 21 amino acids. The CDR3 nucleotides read TGCGCCAGCAACTTGTTGGTGGGACCGGGACTAGCGGGAGGAAGCTCCTACGAGCAGTACTTC. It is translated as CASNLLVGPGLAGGSSYEQYF.

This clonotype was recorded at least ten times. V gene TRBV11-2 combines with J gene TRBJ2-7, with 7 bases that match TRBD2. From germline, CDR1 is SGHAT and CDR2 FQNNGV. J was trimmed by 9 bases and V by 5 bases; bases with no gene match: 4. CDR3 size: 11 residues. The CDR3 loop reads CASSTSAPQYF. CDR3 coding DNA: TGTGCCAGCAGCACTAGCGCCCCGCAGTACTTC.

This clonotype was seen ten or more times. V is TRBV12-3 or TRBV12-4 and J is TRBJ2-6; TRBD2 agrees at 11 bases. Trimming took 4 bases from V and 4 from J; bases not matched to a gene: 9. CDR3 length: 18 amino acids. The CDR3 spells CASSYGLAGGSGANVLTF. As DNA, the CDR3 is TGTGCCAGCAGTTACGGTCTAGCGGGAGGTTCCGGGGCCAACGTCCTGACTTTC.